The TCR beta chain described here comes from a study of T cell repertoires in cytomegalovirus infection. The wider study: Matching HLA type, along with CMV infection, was indicated by public TCR beta signatures.

The V gene's germline CDR1 is SQVTM and CDR2 ANQGSEA. This CDR3 is built from 16 residues. The junction had 6 bases not matched to a gene; V was cut back by 0 bases and J by 1 base. This clonotype has a handful of counts. The target antigen is unknown. The study, taken as a whole, reports: Of the TCR beta families, the public ones yielded a cumulative frequency that identified carriers of CMV plus the relevant HLA. Ex vivo, HLA-C-restricted CMV-specific TCR beta clonotypes prevailed over the rest of the response.

TCRdb fed the reads into MiXCR, producing one record per CDR3 protein. The sample comprises hundreds of thousands of distinct CDR3 sequences, 17% of which are singletons, and around 12% rests with the top ten. Sequencing was done on a sample of PBMCs. The TCR comes from a human donor in good health (CMV status not recorded). Some clones in this sample may be carry-over from other donors' samples. The chain joins TRBV29-1 to TRBJ2-1; 7 nucleotides line up with TRBD1. The DNA for the CDR3 is TGCAGCGTTGAAGATCAGGACAGGCGATCCTACAATGAGCAGTTCTTC. Translation gives CSVEDQDRRSYNEQFF.